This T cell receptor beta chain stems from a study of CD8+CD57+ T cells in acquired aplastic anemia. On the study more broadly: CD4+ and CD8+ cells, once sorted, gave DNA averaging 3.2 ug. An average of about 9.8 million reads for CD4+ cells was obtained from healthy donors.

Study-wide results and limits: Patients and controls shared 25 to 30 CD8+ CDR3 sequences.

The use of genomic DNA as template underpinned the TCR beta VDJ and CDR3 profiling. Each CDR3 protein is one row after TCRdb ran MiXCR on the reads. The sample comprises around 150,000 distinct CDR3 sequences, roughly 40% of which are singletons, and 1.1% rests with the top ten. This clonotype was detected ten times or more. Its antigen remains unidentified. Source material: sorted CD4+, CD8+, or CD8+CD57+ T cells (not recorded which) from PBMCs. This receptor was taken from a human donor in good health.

This chain's CDR3 is CASRSSPNGGAETQYF. CDR3 bases: TGTGCCAGCAGGTCCAGCCCCAACGGGGGGGCCGAGACCCAGTACTTC. The rearrangement links TRBV7-6 to TRBJ2-5; 8 bases match TRBD2. CDR1 and CDR2 from the germline V gene are SGHVS and FNYEAQ. The CDR3 is 16 residues long. The ends lost 6 bases at V and 5 bases at J; junction bases unmatched: 14.